The rows below give T cell receptor beta chains drawn from one sample of a study of CD8 T cells in Susac syndrome. TCRdb re-called the immunoSEQ multiplex PCR reads through MiXCR, storing one row per CDR3 protein. This table holds under 95,000 distinct CDR3 sequences, 95% found once. Sequencing was performed on CD8+ T cells from PBMCs. All receptors come from a human donor with Susac syndrome. Each CDR3 is given with its conserved first and last residue. D genes are given only for firm matches. Clone size is given for some rows only: seen once, a few or many times, or a class if the clone is expanded.

J: TRBJ2-7
size: -
D: -
V: TRBV28
DNA: TGTGCCAGCAGTTCGGGACATACAGTCTACGAGCAGTACTTC
CDR3: CASSSGHTVYEQYF

J: TRBJ1-2
size: -
D: -
V: TRBV29-1
DNA: TGCAGCGTTGTCGACCTTCCCCTTAGGGGCGAGTATGGCTACACCTTC
CDR3: CSVVDLPLRGEYGYTF

J: TRBJ2-6
size: -
D: TRBD1
V: TRBV5-6
DNA: TGTGCCACGTTCGGACAGGGGATCTCTGGGGCCAACGTCCTGACTTTC
CDR3: CATFGQGISGANVLTF

J: TRBJ1-1
size: once
D: -
V: TRBV27
DNA: TGTGCCAGCAGTTTATTCCTAGGCACTGAAGCTTTCTTT
CDR3: CASSLFLGTEAFF

J: TRBJ1-2
size: -
D: -
V: TRBV30
DNA: TGTGCCTCAAGGGGGGACTATGGCTACACCTTC
CDR3: CASRGDYGYTF

J: TRBJ2-1
size: -
D: -
V: TRBV28
DNA: TGTGCCAGCAGTCCCCCCAGTGTTGAGCAGTTCTTC
CDR3: CASSPPSVEQFF

J: TRBJ2-3
size: -
D: -
V: TRBV29-1
DNA: TGCAGCGTTGCAGGGCGGGATGGGATAGATACGCAGTATTTT
CDR3: CSVAGRDGIDTQYF

J: TRBJ1-2
size: -
D: -
V: TRBV6-1
DNA: TGTGCCAGCAGTGAGCCCCTTCATGGCTACACCTTC
CDR3: CASSEPLHGYTF

J: TRBJ1-1
size: -
D: -
V: TRBV29-1
DNA: TGCAGCGTTTTCAGCCCTATGAACACTGAAGCTTTCTTT
CDR3: CSVFSPMNTEAFF

J: TRBJ2-3
size: -
D: -
V: TRBV15
DNA: TGTGCCACCAGCCCTGGAGTCGACACAGATACGCAGTATTTT
CDR3: CATSPGVDTDTQYF

J: TRBJ2-2
size: -
D: -
V: TRBV28
DNA: TGTGCCAGCAGTCCCGGGACGACTAACGGGGAGCTGTTTTTT
CDR3: CASSPGTTNGELFF

J: TRBJ2-5
size: -
D: -
V: TRBV13
DNA: TGTGCCAGCAGCACGAGGGAAACAGGGCCTCAAGAGACCCAGTACTTC
CDR3: CASSTRETGPQETQYF

J: TRBJ2-5
size: few
D: TRBD1
V: TRBV30
DNA: TGTGCCTGGATAGGGGACAGGGAGGGAGAGACCCAGTACTTC
CDR3: CAWIGDREGETQYF

J: TRBJ1-2
size: -
D: -
V: TRBV29-1
DNA: TGCAGCGTTGAAGATTGGCCAGGCGATGGCTACACCTTC
CDR3: CSVEDWPGDGYTF

J: TRBJ2-2
size: -
D: -
V: TRBV9
DNA: TGTGCCAGCAGCGTTCAAGGGGAGCTGTTTTTT
CDR3: CASSVQGELFF

J: TRBJ1-2
size: -
D: -
V: TRBV12-3/TRBV12-4
DNA: TGTGCCAGCAGTTTCTCCCTGACCTCCCCCGTGGTTGGTGGCTACACCTTC
CDR3: CASSFSLTSPVVGGYTF

J: TRBJ2-5
size: -
D: -
V: TRBV19
DNA: TGTGCCAGTAGTATCGAGCCGGCCGGTTTACAAGAGACCCAGTACTTC
CDR3: CASSIEPAGLQETQYF

J: TRBJ1-1
size: once
D: -
V: TRBV19
DNA: TGTGCCAGTAGTATCGGACAGAACACTGAAGCTTTCTTT
CDR3: CASSIGQNTEAFF

J: TRBJ2-1
size: -
D: TRBD1
V: TRBV6-1
DNA: TGTGCCAGCAGTGGACTTTGGGACAGGGGGGTCGATGAGCAGTTCTTC
CDR3: CASSGLWDRGVDEQFF

J: TRBJ2-7
size: -
D: TRBD2
V: TRBV9
DNA: TGTGCCAGCAGCGTAGCTTCTAGCGGATACGAGCAGTACTTC
CDR3: CASSVASSGYEQYF

J: TRBJ1-1
size: -
D: TRBD1
V: TRBV4-2
DNA: TGTGCCAGCAGCCCTCAGACAGGGGGCCTAACTGAAGCTTTCTTT
CDR3: CASSPQTGGLTEAFF

J: TRBJ1-5
size: -
D: -
V: TRBV7-2
DNA: TGTGCCAGCAGCTGGGAAGGAAATCAGCCCCAGCATTTT
CDR3: CASSWEGNQPQHF

J: TRBJ2-3
size: -
D: -
V: TRBV5-1
DNA: TGCGCCAGCAGCTATGGGGACACCATCACAGATACGCAGTATTTT
CDR3: CASSYGDTITDTQYF

J: TRBJ1-5
size: once
D: TRBD1
V: TRBV20-1
DNA: TGCAGTGCTTGGGACAGAAGTCAGCCCCAGCATTTT
CDR3: CSAWDRSQPQHF

J: TRBJ2-7
size: -
D: -
V: TRBV7-8
DNA: TGTGCCAGCAGCTTACAAGCCTACGAGCAGTACTTC
CDR3: CASSLQAYEQYF

J: TRBJ1-1
size: -
D: -
V: TRBV29-1
DNA: TGCAGCGTTGTCGGGAACCCCAGGTTAGGCACTGAAGCTTTCTTT
CDR3: CSVVGNPRLGTEAFF

J: TRBJ2-7
size: -
D: TRBD1
V: TRBV29-1
DNA: TGCAGCGTGACCGGGACAGGGTTTCCCCACGAGCAGTACTTC
CDR3: CSVTGTGFPHEQYF